This T cell receptor (beta chain) emerged from a study of blood T cell repertoires in COVID-19. V lost 5 bases, J lost 0 bases, and 11 bases lay in between. The CDR3 sequence is 14 residues long. CDR1 is SGHRS, CDR2 YFSETQ, per germline. Some clones are missing from TCRdb's copy, which holds only in-frame ones; the method was immunoSEQ multiplex PCR. The data show tens of thousands of clones, roughly 70% seen once. The sequence derives from a man between 65 and 79 years old with COVID-19, enrolled during active disease. This chain links TRBV5-1 with TRBJ1-2; D remains unclear. Sequences were obtained from peripheral blood. In nucleotides, the CDR3 is TGCGCCAGCAGGCCAGAACCTGCTAACTATGGCTACACCTTC. Encoded protein: CASRPEPANYGYTF.